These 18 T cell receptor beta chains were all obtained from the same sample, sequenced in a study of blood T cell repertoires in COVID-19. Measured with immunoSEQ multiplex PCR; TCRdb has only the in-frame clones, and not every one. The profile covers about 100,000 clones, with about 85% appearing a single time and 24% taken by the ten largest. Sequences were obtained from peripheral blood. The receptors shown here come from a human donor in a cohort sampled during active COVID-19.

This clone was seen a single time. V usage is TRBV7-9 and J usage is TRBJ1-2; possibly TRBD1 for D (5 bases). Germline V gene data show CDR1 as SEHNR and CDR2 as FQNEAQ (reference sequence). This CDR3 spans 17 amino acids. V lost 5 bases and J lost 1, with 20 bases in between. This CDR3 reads CASSHTGGSNNNYGYTF. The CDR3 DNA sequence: TGTGCCAGCAGCCACACGGGGGGTTCAAACAATAACTATGGCTACACCTTC.

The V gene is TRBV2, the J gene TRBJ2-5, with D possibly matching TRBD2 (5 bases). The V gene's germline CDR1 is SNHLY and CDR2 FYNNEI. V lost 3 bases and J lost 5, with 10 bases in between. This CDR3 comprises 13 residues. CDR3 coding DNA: TGTGCCAGCAGTGACCTAGCTGGGGAGACCCAGTACTTC. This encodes CASSDLAGETQYF.

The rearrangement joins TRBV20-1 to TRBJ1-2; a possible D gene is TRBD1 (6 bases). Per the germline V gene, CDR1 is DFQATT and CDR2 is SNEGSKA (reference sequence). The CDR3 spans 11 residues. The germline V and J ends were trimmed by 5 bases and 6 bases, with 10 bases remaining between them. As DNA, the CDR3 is TGCAGTGCTGTCCAGGGGAATGGCTACACCTTC. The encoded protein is CSAVQGNGYTF.

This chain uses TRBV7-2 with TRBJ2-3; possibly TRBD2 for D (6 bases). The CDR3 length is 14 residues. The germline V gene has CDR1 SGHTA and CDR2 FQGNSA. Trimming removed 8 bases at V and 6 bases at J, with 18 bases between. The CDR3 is CASRGPGTPDTQYF. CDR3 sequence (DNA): TGTGCCAGCCGAGGGCCTGGGACTCCCGATACGCAGTATTTT.

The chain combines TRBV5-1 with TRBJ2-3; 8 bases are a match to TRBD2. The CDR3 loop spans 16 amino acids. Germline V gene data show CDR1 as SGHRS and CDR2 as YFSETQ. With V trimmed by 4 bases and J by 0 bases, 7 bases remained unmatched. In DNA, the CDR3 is TGCGCCAGCAGCCCCCCACTAGCGGAGAGCACAGATACGCAGTATTTT. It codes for CASSPPLAESTDTQYF. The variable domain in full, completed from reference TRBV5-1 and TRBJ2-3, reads KAGVTQTPRYLIKTRGQQVTLSCSPISGHRSVSWYQQTPGQGLQFLFEYFSETQRNKGNFPGRFSGRQFSNSRSEMNVSTLELGDSALYLCASSPPLAESTDTQYFGPGTRLTVL.

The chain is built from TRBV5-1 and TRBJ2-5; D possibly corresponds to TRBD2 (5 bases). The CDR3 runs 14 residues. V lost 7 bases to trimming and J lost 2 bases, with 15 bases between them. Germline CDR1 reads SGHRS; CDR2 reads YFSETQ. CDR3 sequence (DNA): TGCGCCAGCTCCCCTAGGAGCGGACAAGAGACCCAGTACTTC. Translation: CASSPRSGQETQYF.

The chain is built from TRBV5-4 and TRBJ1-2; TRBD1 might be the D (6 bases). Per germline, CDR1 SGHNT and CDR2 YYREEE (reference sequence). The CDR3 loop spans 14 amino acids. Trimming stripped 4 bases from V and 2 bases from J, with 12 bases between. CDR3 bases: TGTGCCAGCAGCCAGCCCACAGGGAACTATGGCTACACCTTC. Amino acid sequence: CASSQPTGNYGYTF. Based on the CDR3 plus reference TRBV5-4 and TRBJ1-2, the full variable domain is ETGVTQSPTHLIKTRGQQVTLRCSSQSGHNTVSWYQQALGQGPQFIFQYYREEENGRGNFPPRFSGLQFPNYSSELNVNALELDDSALYLCASSQPTGNYGYTFGSGTRLTVV.

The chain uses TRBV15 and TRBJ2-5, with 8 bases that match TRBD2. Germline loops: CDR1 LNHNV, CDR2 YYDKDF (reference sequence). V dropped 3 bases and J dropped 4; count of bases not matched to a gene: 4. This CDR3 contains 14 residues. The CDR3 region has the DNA TGTGCCACCAGCAGTAGGGCGGGAGGAGAGACCCAGTACTTC. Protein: CATSSRAGGETQYF.

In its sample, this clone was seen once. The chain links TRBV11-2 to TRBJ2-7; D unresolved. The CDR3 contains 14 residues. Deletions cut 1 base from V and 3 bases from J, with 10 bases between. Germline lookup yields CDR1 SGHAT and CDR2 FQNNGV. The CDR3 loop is CASSLAVGLYEQYF. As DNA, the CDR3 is TGTGCCAGCAGCTTAGCGGTGGGCCTCTACGAGCAGTACTTC. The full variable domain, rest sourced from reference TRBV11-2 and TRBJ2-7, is EAGVAQSPRYKIIEKRQSVAFWCNPISGHATLYWYQQILGQGPKLLIQFQNNGVVDDSQLPKDRFSAERLKGVDSTLKIQPAKLEDSAVYLCASSLAVGLYEQYFGPGTRLTVT.

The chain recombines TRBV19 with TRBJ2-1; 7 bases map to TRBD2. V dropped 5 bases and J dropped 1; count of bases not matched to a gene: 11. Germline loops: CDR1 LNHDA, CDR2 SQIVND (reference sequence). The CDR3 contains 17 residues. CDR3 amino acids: CASSPRRGGSSYNEQFF. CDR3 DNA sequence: TGTGCCAGTAGTCCTCGGAGGGGCGGGAGTTCCTACAATGAGCAGTTCTTC.

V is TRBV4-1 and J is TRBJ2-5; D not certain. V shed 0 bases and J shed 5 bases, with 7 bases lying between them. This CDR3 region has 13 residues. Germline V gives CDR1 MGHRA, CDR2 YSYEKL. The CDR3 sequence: CASSQDHMETQYF. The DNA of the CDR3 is TGCGCCAGCAGCCAAGACCACATGGAGACCCAGTACTTC.

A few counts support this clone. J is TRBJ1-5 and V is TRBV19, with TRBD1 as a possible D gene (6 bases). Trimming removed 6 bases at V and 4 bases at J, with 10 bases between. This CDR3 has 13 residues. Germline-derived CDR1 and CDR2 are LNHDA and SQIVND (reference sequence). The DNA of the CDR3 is TGTGCCAGTAGCTCCCAGGGGAATCAGCCCCAGCATTTT. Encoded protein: CASSSQGNQPQHF.

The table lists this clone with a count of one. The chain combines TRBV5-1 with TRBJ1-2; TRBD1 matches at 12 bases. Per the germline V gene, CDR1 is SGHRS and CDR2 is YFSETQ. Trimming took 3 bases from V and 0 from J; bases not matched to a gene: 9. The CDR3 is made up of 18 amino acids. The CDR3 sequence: CASSSTPGTGGPNYGYTF. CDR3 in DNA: TGCGCCAGCAGCTCTACTCCCGGGACAGGGGGCCCTAACTATGGCTACACCTTC.

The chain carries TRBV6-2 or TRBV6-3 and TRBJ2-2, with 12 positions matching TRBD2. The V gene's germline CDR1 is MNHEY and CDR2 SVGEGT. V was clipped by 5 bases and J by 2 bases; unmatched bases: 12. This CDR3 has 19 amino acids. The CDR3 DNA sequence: TGTGCCAGCAGTCTAGACGCGACTAGCGGGAGAGGCAACACCGGGGAGCTGTTTTTT. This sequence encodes CASSLDATSGRGNTGELFF.

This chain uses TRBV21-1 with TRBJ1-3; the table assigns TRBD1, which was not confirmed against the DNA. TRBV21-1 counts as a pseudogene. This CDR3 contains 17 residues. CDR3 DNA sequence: TGTGCCAGCCTTGGCAGGGGGATGCACGCGGCTGGAAACACCATATATTTT. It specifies CASLGRGMHAAGNTIYF.

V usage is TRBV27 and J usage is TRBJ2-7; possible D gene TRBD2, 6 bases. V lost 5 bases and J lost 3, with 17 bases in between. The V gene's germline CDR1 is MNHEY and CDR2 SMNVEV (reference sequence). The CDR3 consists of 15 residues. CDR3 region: CASSPGVDQLYEQYF. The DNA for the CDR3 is TGTGCCAGCAGTCCGGGGGTCGACCAACTCTACGAGCAGTACTTC.

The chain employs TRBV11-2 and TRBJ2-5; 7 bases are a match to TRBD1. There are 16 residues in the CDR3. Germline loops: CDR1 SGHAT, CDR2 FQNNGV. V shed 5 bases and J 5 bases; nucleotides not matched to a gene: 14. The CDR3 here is CASSAWTGLTEETQYF. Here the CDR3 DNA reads TGTGCCAGCAGCGCTTGGACAGGATTAACGGAGGAGACCCAGTACTTC.

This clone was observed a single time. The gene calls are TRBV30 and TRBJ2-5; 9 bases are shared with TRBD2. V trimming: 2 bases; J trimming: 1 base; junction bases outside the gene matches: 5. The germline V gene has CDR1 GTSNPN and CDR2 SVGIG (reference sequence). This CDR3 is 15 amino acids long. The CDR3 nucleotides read TGTGCCTGGAGTCGTACTAGCGGGCCCCAAGAGACCCAGTACTTC. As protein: CAWSRTSGPQETQYF.